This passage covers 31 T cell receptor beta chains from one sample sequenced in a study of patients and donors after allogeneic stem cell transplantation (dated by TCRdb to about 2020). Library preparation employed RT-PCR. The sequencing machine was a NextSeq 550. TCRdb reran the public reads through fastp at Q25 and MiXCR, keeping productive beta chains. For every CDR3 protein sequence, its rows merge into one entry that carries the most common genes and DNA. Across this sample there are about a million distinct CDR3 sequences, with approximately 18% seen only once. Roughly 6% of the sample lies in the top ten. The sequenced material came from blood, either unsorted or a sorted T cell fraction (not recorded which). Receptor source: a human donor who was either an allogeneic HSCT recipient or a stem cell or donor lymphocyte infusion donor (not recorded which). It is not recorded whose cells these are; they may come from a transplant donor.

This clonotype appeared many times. DNA of the CDR3: TGCAGTGCTAGAGCAGGCAAGGATCAGCCCCAGCATTTT. This gives the protein CSARAGKDQPQHF. The V and J genes are TRBV20-1 and TRBJ1-5; no reliable D call. There are 13 residues in the CDR3. The germline V gene has CDR1 DFQATT and CDR2 SNEGSKA (reference sequence). V lost 1 base to trimming and J lost 5 bases, with 9 bases between them.

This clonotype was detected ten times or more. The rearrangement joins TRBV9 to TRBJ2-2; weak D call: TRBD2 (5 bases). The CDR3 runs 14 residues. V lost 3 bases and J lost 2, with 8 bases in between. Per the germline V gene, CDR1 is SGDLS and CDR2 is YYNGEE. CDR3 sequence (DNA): TGTGCCAGCAGCGCGGGATTAAACACCGGGGAGCTGTTTTTT. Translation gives CASSAGLNTGELFF.

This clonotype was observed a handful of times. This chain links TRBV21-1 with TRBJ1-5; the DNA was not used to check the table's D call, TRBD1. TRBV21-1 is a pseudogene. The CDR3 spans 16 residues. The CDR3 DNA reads TGTGCCAGCAGCAAAGGAGGACACGATAGCAATCAGCCCCAGCATTTT. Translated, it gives CASSKGGHDSNQPQHF.

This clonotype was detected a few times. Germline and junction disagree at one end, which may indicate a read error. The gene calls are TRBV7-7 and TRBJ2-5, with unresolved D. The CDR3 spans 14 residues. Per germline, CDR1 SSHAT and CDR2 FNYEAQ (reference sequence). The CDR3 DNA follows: TGTGCTAGCAGCTTATTGGGTAAACAAGAGACCCAGTACTTC. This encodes CASSLLGKQETQYF.

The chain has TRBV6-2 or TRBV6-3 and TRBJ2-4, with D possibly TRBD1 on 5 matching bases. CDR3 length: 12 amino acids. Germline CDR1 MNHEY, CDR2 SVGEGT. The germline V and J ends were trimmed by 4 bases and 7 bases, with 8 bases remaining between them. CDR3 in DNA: TGTGCCAGCAGTTCTCCAGGGAACATTCAGTACTTC. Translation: CASSSPGNIQYF.

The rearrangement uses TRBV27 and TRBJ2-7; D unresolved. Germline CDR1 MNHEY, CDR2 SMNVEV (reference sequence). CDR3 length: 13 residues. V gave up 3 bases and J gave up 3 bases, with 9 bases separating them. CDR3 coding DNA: TGTGCCAGCAGTTTGGGCTCAAACTACGAGCAGTACTTC. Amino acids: CASSLGSNYEQYF.

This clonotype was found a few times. The CDR3 region is CASSLAQSNNSGANVLTF. CDR3 coding DNA: TGTGCCAGCAGCTTAGCGCAGTCTAACAACTCTGGGGCCAACGTCCTGACTTTC. The J gene is TRBJ2-6, the V gene TRBV11-1, with D unclear. CDR1 is SGHAT, CDR2 FQDESV, per germline (reference sequence). The V end lost 0 bases, the J end lost 0 bases, and 12 bases lay between the germline ends. The CDR3 runs 18 residues.

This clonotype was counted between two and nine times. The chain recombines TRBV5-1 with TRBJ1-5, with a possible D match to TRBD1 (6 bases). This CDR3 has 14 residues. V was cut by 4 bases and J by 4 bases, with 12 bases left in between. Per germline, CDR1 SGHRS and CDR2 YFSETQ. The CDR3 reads CASSPGHHNQPQHF. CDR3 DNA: TGCGCCAGCAGCCCGGGACACCATAATCAGCCCCAGCATTTT.

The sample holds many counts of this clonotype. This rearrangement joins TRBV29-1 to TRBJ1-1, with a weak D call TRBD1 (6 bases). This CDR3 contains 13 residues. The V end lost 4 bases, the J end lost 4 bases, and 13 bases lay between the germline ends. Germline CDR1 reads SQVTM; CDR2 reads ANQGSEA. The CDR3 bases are TGCAGCGTTGTCCGAGGGGGAAGCACTGAAGCTTTCTTT. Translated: CSVVRGGSTEAFF.

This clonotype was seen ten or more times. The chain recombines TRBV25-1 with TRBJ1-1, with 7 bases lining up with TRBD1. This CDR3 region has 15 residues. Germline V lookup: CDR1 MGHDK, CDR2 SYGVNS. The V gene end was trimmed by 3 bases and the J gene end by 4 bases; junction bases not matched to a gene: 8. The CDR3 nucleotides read TGTGCCAGCAGTGACTACAGGGGCGCAGGCACTGAAGCTTTCTTT. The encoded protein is CASSDYRGAGTEAFF.

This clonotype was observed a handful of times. The CDR3: CASSQDSTSGEQYF. In DNA form, the CDR3 reads TGTGCCAGCAGCCAAGATTCCACTAGCGGGGAGCAGTATTTT. The chain uses TRBV3-1 and TRBJ2-3, with 10 bases fitting TRBD2. After removal of 0 bases from V and 11 bases from J, the junction contained 5 bases not matched to a gene. CDR3 length: 14 amino acids. Germline-derived CDR1 and CDR2 are LGHDT and YNNKEL (reference sequence).

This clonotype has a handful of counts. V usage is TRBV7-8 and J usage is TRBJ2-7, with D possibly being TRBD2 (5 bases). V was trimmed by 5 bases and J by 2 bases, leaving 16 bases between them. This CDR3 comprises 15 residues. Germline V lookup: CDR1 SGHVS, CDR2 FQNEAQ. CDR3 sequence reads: CASSGQRLSTYEQYF. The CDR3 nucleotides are TGTGCCAGCAGCGGGCAACGACTATCTACCTACGAGCAGTACTTC.

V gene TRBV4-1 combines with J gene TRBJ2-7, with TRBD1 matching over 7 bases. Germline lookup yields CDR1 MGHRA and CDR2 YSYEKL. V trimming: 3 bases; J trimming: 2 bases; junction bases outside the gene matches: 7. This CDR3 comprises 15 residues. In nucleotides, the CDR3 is TGCGCCAGCAGCCACGCCGACAGGGAGACCTACGAGCAGTACTTC. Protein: CASSHADRETYEQYF.

Here the CDR3 DNA reads TGTGCCAGCAGTTACTCCTTCCGGGACCCAAAAGCCTATGGCTACACCTTC. It translates to CASSYSFRDPKAYGYTF. The rearrangement joins TRBV6-5 to TRBJ1-2; tentative D call: TRBD1 (5 bases). Germline CDR1 MNHEY, CDR2 SVGAGI. V gave up 0 bases and J gave up 4 bases, with 18 bases separating them. The CDR3 loop spans 17 amino acids.

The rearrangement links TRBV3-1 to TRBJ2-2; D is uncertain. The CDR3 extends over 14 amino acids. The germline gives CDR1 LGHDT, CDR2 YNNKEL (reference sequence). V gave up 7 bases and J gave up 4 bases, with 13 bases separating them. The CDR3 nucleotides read TGTGCCAGCAATTTGTGGGCCAGCACCGGGGAGCTGTTTTTT. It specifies CASNLWASTGELFF.

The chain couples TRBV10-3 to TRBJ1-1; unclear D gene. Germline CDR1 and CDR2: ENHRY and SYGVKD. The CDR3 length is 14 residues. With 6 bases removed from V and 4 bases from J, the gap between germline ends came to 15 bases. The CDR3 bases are TGTGCCATCAGGGGGTCCGCCGTTGGCACTGAAGCTTTCTTT. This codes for CAIRGSAVGTEAFF.

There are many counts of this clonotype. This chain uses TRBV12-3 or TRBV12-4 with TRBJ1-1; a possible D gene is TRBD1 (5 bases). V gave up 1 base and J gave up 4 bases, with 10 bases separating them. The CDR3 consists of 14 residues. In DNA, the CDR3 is TGTGCCAGCAGTTTAGTATCGGGGGTCACTGAAGCTTTCTTT. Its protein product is CASSLVSGVTEAFF.

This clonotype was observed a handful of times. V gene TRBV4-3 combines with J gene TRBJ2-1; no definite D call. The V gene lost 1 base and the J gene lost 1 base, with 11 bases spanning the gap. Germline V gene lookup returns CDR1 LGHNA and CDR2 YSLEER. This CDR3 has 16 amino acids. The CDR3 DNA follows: TGCGCCAGCAGCCAAGGAGTTAAGGTTTCCTACAATGAGCAGTTCTTC. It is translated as CASSQGVKVSYNEQFF.

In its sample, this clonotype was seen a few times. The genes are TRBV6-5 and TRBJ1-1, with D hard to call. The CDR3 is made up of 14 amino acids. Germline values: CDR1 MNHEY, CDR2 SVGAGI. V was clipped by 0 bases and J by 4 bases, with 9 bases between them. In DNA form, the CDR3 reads TGTGCCAGCAGTTACTCGGGTGGCCCCACTGAAGCTTTCTTT. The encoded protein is CASSYSGGPTEAFF.

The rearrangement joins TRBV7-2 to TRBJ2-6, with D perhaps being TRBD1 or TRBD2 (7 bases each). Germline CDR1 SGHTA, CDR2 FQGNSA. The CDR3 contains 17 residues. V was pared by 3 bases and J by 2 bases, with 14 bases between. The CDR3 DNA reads TGTGCCAGCAGCTTCCCAGGGGGGGGCCCTGGGGCCAACGTCCTGACTTTC. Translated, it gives CASSFPGGGPGANVLTF.

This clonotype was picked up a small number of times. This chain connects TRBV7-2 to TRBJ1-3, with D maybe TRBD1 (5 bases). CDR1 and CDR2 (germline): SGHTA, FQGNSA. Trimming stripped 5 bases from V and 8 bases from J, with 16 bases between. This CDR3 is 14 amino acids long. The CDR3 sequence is CASSPLSLGDTIYF. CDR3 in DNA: TGTGCCAGCAGCCCCCTTAGTCTAGGGGACACCATATATTTT.

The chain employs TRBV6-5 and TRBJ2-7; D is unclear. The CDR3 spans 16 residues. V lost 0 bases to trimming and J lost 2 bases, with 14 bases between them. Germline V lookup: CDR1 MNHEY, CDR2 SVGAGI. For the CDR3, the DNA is TGTGCCAGCAGTTACTCGATTAGTCGTCAGGCCTACGAGCAGTACTTC. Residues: CASSYSISRQAYEQYF.

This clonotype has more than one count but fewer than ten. The CDR3 nucleotides are TGTGCCAGCAATGGACTAGGCCGTTACGAGCAGTACTTC. It specifies CASNGLGRYEQYF. The genes are TRBV2 and TRBJ2-7; 7 bases map to TRBD2. V lost 7 bases, J lost 4 bases, and 7 bases stayed unmatched. Per the germline V gene, CDR1 is SNHLY and CDR2 is FYNNEI. This CDR3 is built from 13 residues.

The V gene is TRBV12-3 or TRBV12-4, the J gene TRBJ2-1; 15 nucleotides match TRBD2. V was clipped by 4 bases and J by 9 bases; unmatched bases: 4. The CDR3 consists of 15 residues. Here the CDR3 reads CASSSGLAGGGEQFF. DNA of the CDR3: TGTGCCAGCAGTTCGGGACTAGCGGGGGGTGGTGAGCAGTTCTTC.

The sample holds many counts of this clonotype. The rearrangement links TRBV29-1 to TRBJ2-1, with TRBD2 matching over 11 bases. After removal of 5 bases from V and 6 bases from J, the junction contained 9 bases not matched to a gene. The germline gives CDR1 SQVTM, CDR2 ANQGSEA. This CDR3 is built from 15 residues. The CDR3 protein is CSVIIAGGPSNEQFF. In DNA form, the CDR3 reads TGCAGCGTTATTATAGCGGGAGGGCCTTCCAATGAGCAGTTCTTC.

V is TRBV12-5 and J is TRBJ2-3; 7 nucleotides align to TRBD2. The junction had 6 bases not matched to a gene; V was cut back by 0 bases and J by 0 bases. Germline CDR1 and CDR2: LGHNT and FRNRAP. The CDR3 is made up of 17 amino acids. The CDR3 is CASGLVPSSGSTDTQYF. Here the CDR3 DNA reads TGTGCTAGTGGTTTGGTCCCCTCTAGCGGAAGCACAGATACGCAGTATTTT.

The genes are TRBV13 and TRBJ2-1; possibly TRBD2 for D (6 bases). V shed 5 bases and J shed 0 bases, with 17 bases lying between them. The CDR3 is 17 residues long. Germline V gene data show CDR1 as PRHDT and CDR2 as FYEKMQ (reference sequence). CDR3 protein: CASSGEAHVSSYNEQFF. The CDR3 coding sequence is TGTGCCAGCAGCGGGGAGGCCCATGTAAGCTCCTACAATGAGCAGTTCTTC. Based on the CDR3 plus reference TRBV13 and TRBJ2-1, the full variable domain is AAGVIQSPRHLIKEKRETATLKCYPIPRHDTVYWYQQGPGQDPQFLISFYEKMQSDKGSIPDRFSAQQFSDYHSELNMSSLELGDSALYFCASSGEAHVSSYNEQFFGPGTRLTVL.

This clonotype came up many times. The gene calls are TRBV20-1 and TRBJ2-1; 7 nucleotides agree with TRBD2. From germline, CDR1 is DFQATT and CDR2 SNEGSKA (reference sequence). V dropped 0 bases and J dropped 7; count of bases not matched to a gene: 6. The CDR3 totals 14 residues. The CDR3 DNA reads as TGCAGTGCTAGAGACCCGGGACTACCTAATGAGCAGTTCTTC. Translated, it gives CSARDPGLPNEQFF.

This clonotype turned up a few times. The CDR3 reads CASSYDSSYGYTF. The CDR3 nucleotides read TGCGCCAGCAGCTATGACAGCTCATATGGCTACACCTTC. The J gene is TRBJ1-2, the V gene TRBV5-1; a weak D match, TRBD1 (5 bases). This CDR3 is 13 amino acids long. V lost 3 bases and J lost 5, with 11 bases in between. Germline loops: CDR1 SGHRS, CDR2 YFSETQ.

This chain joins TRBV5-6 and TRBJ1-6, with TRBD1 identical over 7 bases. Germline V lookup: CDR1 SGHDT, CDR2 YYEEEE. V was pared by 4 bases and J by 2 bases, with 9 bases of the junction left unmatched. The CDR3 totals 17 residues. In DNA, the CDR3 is TGTGCCAGCAGCGCCTTAAGGGACAGCCCCTATAATTCACCCCTCCACTTT. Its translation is CASSALRDSPYNSPLHF.

The CDR3 here is CSAKRRDRGPYGYTF. The CDR3 bases are TGCAGTGCTAAACGCCGGGACAGGGGTCCCTATGGCTACACCTTC. The chain combines TRBV20-1 with TRBJ1-2, with 10 positions matching TRBD1. After removal of 4 bases from V and 4 bases from J, the junction contained 9 bases not matched to a gene. CDR1 DFQATT and CDR2 SNEGSKA come from the germline V gene (reference sequence). The CDR3 loop spans 15 amino acids.